This T cell receptor (beta chain) was retrieved from a study of cytomegalovirus exposure and HLA in healthy donors (dated by TCRdb to the late 2010s). Some background on the complete study: According to a later analysis, one platform produced both the approximately 110 validation repertoires and the 620 or so repertoires of the first cohort. The study was designed to test whether signatures of past pathogen exposure could be identified by cataloging public T cell receptors. Along with the approximately 670-subject first cohort, a separate validation cohort of 120 different subjects was used. The study combined high-throughput TCR immunosequencing, statistical association of individual TCRs with disease status, and machine learning to predict cytomegalovirus infection status. The study at large found these results: Cytomegalovirus status was reported to be diagnosed by the classifier with high specificity and sensitivity in both the original and validation cohorts. A few of the identified cytomegalovirus-associated TCR beta chains were confirmed in vitro to be specific for cytomegalovirus antigens. The validation cohort had no HLA typing available for a later analysis, so co-occurrence within that cohort was assessed over all 120 or so repertoires. The authors suggested that the approach could potentially be generalized to other disease states and immunological phenotypes. Most TCR sequences were seen in very few donors, while some public TCRs were found in many individuals. In the study, around 160 TCR beta chains were listed as associated with cytomegalovirus. In a later analysis, TCRs clustered in the first cohort were found to also tend to co-occur in the roughly 110 validation repertoires, with about 94% of cluster scores above 0.

The donors belonged to the validation cohort of approximately 130 subjects, which was separate from the approximately 700-subject first cohort. Concerning this clone: This receptor's antigen is unknown. No quality values exist for individual bases; no much larger clone is one base distant.

The CDR3 has 14 amino acids, counting the end cysteine and phenylalanine. Solely the CDR3 DNA is kept, with 42 bases framed from the first base. Ends trimmed: V by 7 bases, J by 3 bases; bases unmatched to a gene: 7. CDR1 is given as MNHEY and CDR2 as SVGAGI, both from the germline V gene. The library was built by means of the immunoSEQ multiplex PCR assay. The original methods were these. A statistical classification framework was developed to diagnose cytomegalovirus status using the catalog of TCR beta chain sequences. Not all clones reach the TCRdb copy of this immuneACCESS table, which keeps in-frame sequences only. Checked studies attribute under half of the gap to unresolved V genes and leave the rest unexplained. That table furnishes V, J and clone size, whereas the DNA furnished D and trimming. The sample includes around 120,000 clones, with 88% observed a single time. Jointly, the top ten make up more than 5% of the sample.

The rearranged chain carries TRBV6-5 and TRBJ1-2, with 8 bases matching TRBD1. The receptor's source is a woman in her late teens or twenties in good health and CMV-seropositive. Sequencing was performed on PBMCs. The nucleotide sequence is TGTGCCAGCATCAGGGCACAGGGGGACTATGGCTACACCTTC. Translated, it gives CASIRAQGDYGYTF.